The 21 T cell receptor beta chains below were found in one sample sequenced in a study of tumor-infiltrating lymphocytes in primary liver carcinoma. cDNA specific to TCR beta was made from approximately 500 ng of total RNA, with a constant-region primer employed for priming. ARM-PCR, slightly modified, supplied the TCR beta libraries through three nested multiplex PCR rounds. Each of the first two PCR rounds ran roughly 9 cycles with TRBV1-TRBV30 forward and C-beta reverse primers. TCRdb re-called the multiplex PCR reads with MiXCR, one entry per CDR3 protein. The sample lists about 200,000 distinct CDR3 sequences, less than 70% occurring once. Out of unsorted whole blood came the blood RNA, and germline DNA was extracted as well. Sequenced: peripheral blood. The receptor set was obtained from a woman aged 60-75 years with primary liver carcinoma and hepatitis B virus infection.

For this clonotype: A read error is possible here, since a much larger clone lies one base away. V and J are TRBV2 and TRBJ1-1; D is perhaps TRBD1 (5 bases). Germline values: CDR1 SNHLY, CDR2 FYNNEI. The CDR3 extends over 12 amino acids. The CDR3 loop is CGSTRDGTEAFF. The CDR3 coding sequence is TGTGGCAGCACGCGGGACGGCACTGAAGCTTTCTTT.

V usage is TRBV28 and J usage is TRBJ2-7; 7 bases map to TRBD2. Germline assignment: CDR1 MDHEN and CDR2 SYDVKM. After removal of 7 bases from V and 5 bases from J, the junction contained 14 bases not matched to a gene. The CDR3 has 15 residues. CDR3 sequence: CASNPSGGRAHEQYF. CDR3 coding DNA: TGTGCCAGCAACCCCTCAGGCGGGAGAGCCCACGAGCAGTACTTC.

This clonotype was found many times. This chain connects TRBV6-6 to TRBJ1-4, with unresolved D. V lost 0 bases to trimming and J lost 7 bases, with 6 bases between them. CDR3 length equals 13 residues. Germline CDR1 and CDR2: MNHNY and SVGAGI (reference sequence). The CDR3 nucleotides are TGTGCCAGCAGTTACTCTGAGGGTGAAAAACTGTTTTTT. Translation gives CASSYSEGEKLFF.

The gene calls are TRBV11-2 and TRBJ2-1, with a tentative D call TRBD1 (7 bases). V lost 9 bases and J lost 7, with 22 bases in between. Germline loops: CDR1 SGHAT, CDR2 FQNNGV. CDR3 size: 15 residues. Here the CDR3 reads CARSGQDRARNEQFF. The CDR3, as DNA: TGTGCCAGGAGCGGGCAAGACAGGGCGAGGAATGAGCAGTTCTTC. The full variable domain, rest sourced from reference TRBV11-2 and TRBJ2-1, is EAGVAQSPRYKIIEKRQSVAFWCNPISGHATLYWYQQILGQGPKLLIQFQNNGVVDDSQLPKDRFSAERLKGVDSTLKIQPAKLEDSAVYLCARSGQDRARNEQFFGPGTRLTVL.

In this sample, this clonotype turned up a few times. It may be a read error: a sequence one base away is much more abundant. The chain has TRBV6-1 and TRBJ1-2; the match to TRBD1 covers 7 bases. J lost 2 bases, V lost 10 bases, and 7 bases had no gene match. This CDR3 comprises 13 residues. The germline V gene has CDR1 MNHNS and CDR2 SASEGT. CDR3 in amino acids: CAIRKGQNYGYTF. The CDR3, as DNA: TGTGCCATCAGGAAGGGACAGAACTATGGCTACACCTTC.

About this clonotype: The germline gene is not matched at one end of the junction; a read error may be the cause. The rearrangement links TRBV6-6 to TRBJ1-5, with D possibly TRBD1 on 6 matching bases. The CDR3 runs 13 residues. Germline CDR1 MNHNY, CDR2 SVGAGI (reference sequence). The CDR3 DNA sequence: TGTGCCTGCAGTCGGGACACCTATCAGTCCCAGCATTTT. The encoded protein is CACSRDTYQSQHF.

CDR3 sequence (DNA): TGTGCCAGCAGCATGGGGGGGACGACCTACAATGAGCAGTACTTC. Translated, it gives CASSMGGTTYNEQYF. The chain uses TRBV11-1 and TRBJ2-7, with 7 bases lining up with TRBD2. Trimming removed 5 bases from V and 7 bases from J; junction bases left unmatched: 14. The CDR3 has 15 amino acids. Germline CDR1 SGHAT, CDR2 FQDESV (reference sequence).

A note on this clonotype: This CDR3 is missing its conserved last phenylalanine or tryptophan, likely due to a read error. No DNA is shown, since the ends of the CDR3 on it are uncertain; the CDR3 is the one TCRdb lists. CDR3: CSVEHGARNIHYL. This chain joins TRBV29-1 and TRBJ2-4; the table's D call, TRBD2, was not checked against the DNA. CDR1 SQVTM and CDR2 ANQGSEA come from the germline V gene. The CDR3 is 13 residues long, counting both termini.

This clonotype was detected ten times or more. This chain uses TRBV11-1 with TRBJ2-3; a weak D match, TRBD2 (6 bases). Germline V lookup: CDR1 SGHAT, CDR2 FQDESV (reference sequence). V was cut by 5 bases and J by 2 bases, with 14 bases left in between. The CDR3 sequence is 15 residues long. The CDR3 is CASSAGLLDTDTQYF. DNA of the CDR3: TGTGCCAGCAGCGCGGGACTCCTCGACACAGATACGCAGTATTTT.

The V gene is TRBV24-1, the J gene TRBJ2-5; 12 bases match TRBD2. The CDR3 spans 17 residues. V lost 3 bases, J lost 1 base, and 5 bases stayed unmatched. Germline V lookup: CDR1 KGHDR, CDR2 SFDVKD. The CDR3 loop reads CATSDPGLAGRQETQYF. The CDR3 nucleotides read TGTGCCACCAGTGATCCCGGACTAGCGGGACGCCAAGAGACCCAGTACTTC.

The table lists this clonotype with many counts. The chain uses TRBV12-3 or TRBV12-4 and TRBJ2-3, with D unclear. The V end lost 1 base, the J end lost 2 bases, and 7 bases lay between the germline ends. The CDR3 has 14 residues. The CDR3 region is CASSLGVVTDTQYF. The CDR3 nucleotides read TGTGCCAGCAGTTTAGGAGTCGTCACAGATACGCAGTATTTT.

About this clonotype itself: Since a much larger clone is just one base distant, this may be a read error. This chain links TRBV6-1 with TRBJ2-1, with 7 bases identical to TRBD2. The CDR3 spans 14 residues. Germline CDR1 is MNHNS and CDR2 is SASEGT. CDR3 loop: CTSSDYGGDNEQFF. CDR3 nucleotide sequence: TGTACCAGCAGTGATTATGGGGGGGACAATGAGCAGTTCTTC.

In the case of this clonotype: It may be a read error: a sequence one base away is much more abundant. The DNA of the CDR3 is TGTGCCAGCTGTTTCGGAGGGGGCACAGATACGCAGTATTTT. Encoded protein: CASCFGGGTDTQYF. The chain combines TRBV28 with TRBJ2-3; possible D gene TRBD2, 6 bases. CDR1 and CDR2 (germline): MDHEN, SYDVKM. The CDR3 spans 14 residues.

Comment on this clonotype: A junction boundary mismatches the germline segment, possibly from a read error. V gene TRBV5-1 combines with J gene TRBJ2-5; D gene uncertain. The CDR3 extends over 14 amino acids. From germline, CDR1 is SGHRS and CDR2 YFSETQ. DNA of the CDR3: TGCGCCAACAGCTTGGCCTGGGCACATGAGACCCAGTACTTC. This gives the protein CANSLAWAHETQYF. Variable domain in full (rest from reference TRBV5-1 and TRBJ2-5): KAGVTQTPRYLIKTRGQQVTLSCSPISGHRSVSWYQQTPGQGLQFLFEYFSETQRNKGNFPGRFSGRQFSNSRSEMNVSTLELGDSALYLCANSLAWAHETQYFGPGTRLLVL.

The J gene is TRBJ2-4, the V gene TRBV4-1; D is unresolved. The CDR3 extends over 17 amino acids. Trimming stripped 0 bases from V and 6 bases from J, with 18 bases between. Per germline, CDR1 MGHRA and CDR2 YSYEKL. As DNA, the CDR3 is TGCGCCAGCAGCCAAGATGACCGGTATTTAGCTAGAAACATTCAGTACTTC. It yields the protein CASSQDDRYLARNIQYF.

Concerning this clonotype itself: Given a much more abundant clone one base away, this may be a read error. The chain is built from TRBV29-1 and TRBJ2-7; TRBD1 agrees at 12 bases. Germline values: CDR1 SQVTM, CDR2 ANQGSEA. This CDR3 has 14 amino acids. V lost 6 bases, J lost 1 base, and 4 bases stayed unmatched. CDR3 in amino acids: CSVVGQGASYEQYF. The DNA of the CDR3 is TGCAGCGTAGTGGGACAGGGGGCATCCTACGAGCAGTACTTC.

This clonotype was recorded only once. The CDR3 region is CASSLGGTSNEQFF. The CDR3 coding sequence is TGTGCCAGCAGCTTAGGAGGGACTAGTAATGAGCAGTTCTTC. This chain joins TRBV11-1 and TRBJ2-1; TRBD2 agrees at 8 bases. The CDR3 covers 14 residues. The V gene end was trimmed by 1 base and the J gene end by 7 bases; junction bases not matched to a gene: 3. Germline CDR1 SGHAT, CDR2 FQDESV (reference sequence).

Here the CDR3 DNA reads TGCGCCAGCAGCCTAGTAACCGGGACGGACTACTCTGGGGCCAACGTCCTGACTTTC. Encoded protein: CASSLVTGTDYSGANVLTF. The chain joins TRBV4-1 to TRBJ2-6; tentatively, D is TRBD2 (6 bases). Per germline, CDR1 MGHRA and CDR2 YSYEKL. The CDR3 is 19 amino acids. V was trimmed by 4 bases and J by 0 bases, leaving 19 bases between them.

This clonotype was recorded at least ten times. The rearrangement uses TRBV12-5 and TRBJ1-5; D is possibly TRBD1 (5 bases). The length of the CDR3 is 15 residues. CDR1 and CDR2 from the germline V gene are LGHNT and FRNRAP. Between the trimmed V and J ends, which lost 6 bases and 7 bases, there was a span of 19 bases. The DNA of the CDR3 is TGTGCTAGTGGACCTGGGGCCGGGCCGGGACAGCCCCAGCATTTT. It yields the protein CASGPGAGPGQPQHF.

A remark on this clonotype: A much larger clonotype is one base distant, so this may be a read error. Since the CDR3 does not end with the conserved phenylalanine or tryptophan, this likely comes from a read error. The J gene is TRBJ1-5, the V gene TRBV7-8; D call uncertain. Trimming took off 5 bases at V and 1 base at J, with 15 bases between the two ends. Per germline, CDR1 SGHVS and CDR2 FQNEAQ. This CDR3 has 16 residues. CDR3 loop: CASSPRTGGSNQPQHY. For the CDR3, the DNA is TGTGCCAGCAGCCCTAGGACCGGAGGGAGCAATCAGCCCCAGCATTAT.

The V call is TRBV28, the J call TRBJ2-7; perhaps TRBD2 as D (5 bases). Germline loops: CDR1 MDHEN, CDR2 SYDVKM. The CDR3 consists of 17 residues. V lost 10 bases and J lost 0, with 25 bases in between. The CDR3 loop reads CAICFFRLAEDSYEQYF. The CDR3 coding sequence is TGTGCCATCTGTTTCTTCCGGCTAGCCGAAGACTCCTACGAGCAGTACTTC.